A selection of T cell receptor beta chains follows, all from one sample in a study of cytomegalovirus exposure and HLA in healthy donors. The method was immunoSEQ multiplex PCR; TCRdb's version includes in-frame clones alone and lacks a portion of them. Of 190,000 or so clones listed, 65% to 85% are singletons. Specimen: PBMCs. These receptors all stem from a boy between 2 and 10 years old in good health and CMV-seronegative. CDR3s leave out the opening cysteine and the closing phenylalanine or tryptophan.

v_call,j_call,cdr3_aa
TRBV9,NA,ASSMGVSYEQY
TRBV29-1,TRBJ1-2,SVRGSYGYT
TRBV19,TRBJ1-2,ATQDSRVYGYT
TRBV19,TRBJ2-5,ASSSDRGQETQY
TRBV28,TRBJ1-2,ASTDRGPYGYT
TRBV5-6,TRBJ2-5,ASSSTEETQY
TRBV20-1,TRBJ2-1,SARLAGERV
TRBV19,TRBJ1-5,ASSRRNRGTNQPQH
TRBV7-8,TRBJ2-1,ASSAYNEQF
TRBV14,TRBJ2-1,ASSLRPRLAGESNEQF
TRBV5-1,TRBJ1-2,ASSLVRTGGLDYGYT
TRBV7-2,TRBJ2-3,ASSFRTTTDTQY
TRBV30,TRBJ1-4,AWSESGEKLF
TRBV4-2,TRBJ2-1,ASTPVTGTGVNEQF
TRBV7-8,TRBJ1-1,ASSAGTGGRSRAF